A single sample gave rise to the 24 T cell receptor beta chains below, sequenced in a study of blood T cell repertoires in COVID-19. The protocol was immunoSEQ multiplex PCR, while the TCRdb copy is restricted to in-frame clones and leaves out a portion. The data contain about 280,000 clones, around 90% of them seen just once; the ten biggest clones take up 1.5% to 2%. Sequencing was done on a sample of PBMCs or T cells enriched from blood (not recorded which). The receptors stem from a woman between 18 and 29 years old with acute COVID-19.

J is TRBJ2-1 and V is TRBV5-5; D is unresolved. This CDR3 has 14 amino acids. V gave up 0 bases and J gave up 4 bases, with 8 bases separating them. From germline, CDR1 is SGHKS and CDR2 YYEKEE (reference sequence). Written as DNA, the CDR3 is TGTGCCAGCAGCTTGGTCGGCAGGTACAATGAGCAGTTCTTC. Translating it yields CASSLVGRYNEQFF.

The rearrangement joins TRBV6-5 to TRBJ2-6; no clear D gene. Trimming removed 4 bases at V and 0 bases at J, with 7 bases between. CDR3 length: 15 amino acids. Germline CDR1 MNHEY, CDR2 SVGAGI. The CDR3 protein is CASSLSFSGANVLTF. The CDR3 nucleotides read TGTGCCAGCAGTTTATCCTTCTCTGGGGCCAACGTCCTGACTTTC.

This clone has only one observation. This chain connects TRBV30 to TRBJ1-4, with a possible D match to TRBD1 (5 bases). The CDR3 is 14 residues long. Trimming shortened V by 1 base and J by 2 bases, and 8 bases separated the two germline ends. Germline V gene sequence: CDR1 GTSNPN, CDR2 SVGIG (reference sequence). CDR3 residues: CAWSAGSTNEKLFF. The CDR3 bases are TGTGCCTGGAGTGCAGGGTCTACTAATGAAAAACTGTTTTTT. The complete variable domain, with remaining parts taken from reference TRBV30 and TRBJ1-4, reads SQTIHQWPATLVQPVGSPLSLECTVEGTSNPNLYWYRQAAGRGLQLLFYSVGIGQISSEVPQNLSASRPQDRQFILSSKKLLLSDSGFYLCAWSAGSTNEKLFFGSGTQLSVL.

This clone was recorded only once. This chain joins TRBV18 and TRBJ2-7; D possibly corresponds to TRBD2 (5 bases). CDR1 KGHSH and CDR2 LQKENI come from the germline V gene. Trimming took off 3 bases at V and 2 bases at J, with 11 bases between the two ends. This CDR3 has 14 residues. CDR3 in amino acids: CASSPQTTAYEQYF. The CDR3 nucleotides read TGTGCCAGCTCACCCCAGACTACCGCCTACGAGCAGTACTTC.

The chain carries TRBV5-1 and TRBJ2-1, with D perhaps TRBD2 (5 bases). The germline gives CDR1 SGHRS, CDR2 YFSETQ. V dropped 4 bases and J dropped 9 bases, with 14 bases sitting between them. The CDR3 is 13 residues long. The CDR3 DNA follows: TGCGCCAGCAGCGTCGGACTGGGGAGTGAGCAGTTCTTC. It encodes CASSVGLGSEQFF.

This clone was counted a single time. This chain uses TRBV27 with TRBJ1-1; possibly TRBD1 for D (5 bases). Germline-derived CDR1 and CDR2 are MNHEY and SMNVEV (reference sequence). The CDR3 loop spans 14 amino acids. The V and J ends lost 3 bases and 4 bases respectively, with 12 bases between them. The CDR3 DNA is TGTGCCAGCAGTTTTATAGGGGAGGGCACTGAAGCTTTCTTT. Its protein product is CASSFIGEGTEAFF.

J is TRBJ1-1 and V is TRBV10-3, with a weak D call TRBD1 (6 bases). Per germline, CDR1 ENHRY and CDR2 SYGVKD. Trimming took off 5 bases at V and 6 bases at J, with 19 bases between the two ends. CDR3 length: 15 residues. The CDR3 region is CAISSGRGSPPEAFF. As DNA, the CDR3 is TGTGCCATCAGTAGCGGCAGGGGAAGTCCTCCTGAAGCTTTCTTT.

This chain connects TRBV12-5 to TRBJ2-1; tentative D call: TRBD2 (7 bases). V lost 0 bases, J lost 3 bases, and 33 bases lay in between. CDR1 is LGHNT and CDR2 is FRNRAP in the germline V gene. This CDR3 region has 23 residues. DNA of the CDR3: TGTGCTAGTGGTTTGGTACTACATTCTAGGGGGGCGGGAGCACCCAAAGACTACAATGAGCAGTTCTTC. Residues: CASGLVLHSRGAGAPKDYNEQFF.

This clone was seen once. The J gene is TRBJ1-1, the V gene TRBV10-1, with 7 bases identical to TRBD1. CDR1 and CDR2 from the germline V gene are WNHNN and SYGVQD (reference sequence). The V segment lost 6 bases and the J segment 1 base; nucleotides outside the gene matches: 2. The CDR3 sequence is 13 residues long. The CDR3 DNA sequence: TGCGCCAGCAGCAGGGACAGGAACACTGAAGCTTTCTTT. Protein: CASSRDRNTEAFF.

The chain has TRBV5-6 and TRBJ2-2; D is perhaps TRBD1 (5 bases). The CDR3 has 16 residues. Trimming took 0 bases from V and 2 from J, leaving 11 bases between them. Germline lookup yields CDR1 SGHDT and CDR2 YYEEEE. The CDR3 coding sequence is TGTGCCAGCAGCTTGGGGCAGGGTTCCAACACCGGGGAGCTGTTTTTT. Translated: CASSLGQGSNTGELFF.

The chain joins TRBV7-9 to TRBJ2-6, with D perhaps TRBD1 (5 bases). The CDR3 contains 17 residues. Germline V gene lookup returns CDR1 SEHNR and CDR2 FQNEAQ (reference sequence). Trimming took off 1 base at V and 2 bases at J, with 12 bases between the two ends. The CDR3 coding sequence is TGTGCCAGCAGCTTAGGCCAGGGCTTAGCTGGGGCCAACGTCCTGACTTTC. It is translated as CASSLGQGLAGANVLTF.

The chain combines TRBV5-6 with TRBJ1-2, with 7 bases identical to TRBD1. With 3 bases clipped from V and 4 bases from J, the junction kept 9 bases outside the gene matches. Germline assignment: CDR1 SGHDT and CDR2 YYEEEE. The length of the CDR3 is 15 residues. The CDR3 coding sequence is TGTGCCAGCAGCTCAAGGGGGCGCAAGGGCTATGGCTACACCTTC. Residues: CASSSRGRKGYGYTF. Drawing the rest from reference TRBV5-6 and TRBJ1-2, the complete variable domain is DAGVTQSPTHLIKTRGQQVTLRCSPKSGHDTVSWYQQALGQGPQFIFQYYEEEERQRGNFPDRFSGHQFPNYSSELNVNALLLGDSALYLCASSSRGRKGYGYTFGSGTRLTVV.

This clone was picked up one time. J is TRBJ1-1 and V is TRBV6-1, with D unresolved. V gave up 0 bases and J gave up 0 bases, with 11 bases separating them. The CDR3 consists of 16 residues. Per germline, CDR1 MNHNS and CDR2 SASEGT. Here the CDR3 reads CASSEAGAGMNTEAFF. CDR3 coding DNA: TGTGCCAGCAGTGAAGCGGGTGCGGGAATGAACACTGAAGCTTTCTTT.

This chain connects TRBV13 to TRBJ1-2; D is uncertain. The CDR3 length is 15 residues. Germline V gene sequence: CDR1 PRHDT, CDR2 FYEKMQ (reference sequence). V shed 0 bases and J shed 4 bases, with 12 bases lying between them. The CDR3 is CASSLGREVGYGYTF. For the CDR3, the DNA is TGTGCCAGCAGCTTAGGACGAGAGGTGGGCTATGGCTACACCTTC.

The chain carries TRBV5-1 and TRBJ2-7; TRBD2 aligns across 7 bases. The CDR3 extends over 14 amino acids. The germline V gene encodes CDR1 SGHRS and CDR2 YFSETQ. The trim removed 1 base at V and 5 bases at J, leaving 6 bases unmatched. CDR3 DNA sequence: TGCGCCAGCAGCTTGCTAACTAGCGACGACGAGCAGTACTTC. Translating gives CASSLLTSDDEQYF.

The V gene is TRBV6-5, the J gene TRBJ2-3; 7 bases line up with TRBD1. With V trimmed by 6 bases and J by 0 bases, 3 bases remained unmatched. The CDR3 runs 14 residues. The germline gives CDR1 MNHEY, CDR2 SVGAGI. DNA for the CDR3: TGTGCCAGCAGGAAGACAGGGAGCACAGATACGCAGTATTTT. It is translated as CASRKTGSTDTQYF.

The chain employs TRBV12-2 and TRBJ2-4; TRBD2 is taken as the D call from the table, unchecked against the DNA. TRBV12-2 is termed a pseudogene. The CDR3 has 20 amino acids. CDR3 nucleotide sequence: TGTGCAAGTCGCTTAGTAGAGGTGGCAGCGGGAGGGCCAACCAAAAACATTCAGTACTTC. This translates into CASRLVEVAAGGPTKNIQYF.

This chain joins TRBV5-1 and TRBJ1-1; 7 bases fit TRBD1. This CDR3 has 15 residues. Unmatched junction bases numbered 17, after V lost 4 bases and J lost 11 bases. Germline assignment: CDR1 SGHRS and CDR2 YFSETQ. The CDR3 here is CASSPTTLGQERAFF. In DNA, the CDR3 is TGCGCCAGCAGCCCCACCACCTTAGGACAGGAGAGGGCTTTCTTT. The whole variable domain, remainder taken from reference TRBV5-1 and TRBJ1-1, is KAGVTQTPRYLIKTRGQQVTLSCSPISGHRSVSWYQQTPGQGLQFLFEYFSETQRNKGNFPGRFSGRQFSNSRSEMNVSTLELGDSALYLCASSPTTLGQERAFFGQGTRLTVV.

The J gene is TRBJ2-1, the V gene TRBV6-5; 9 bases are a match to TRBD1. The junction had 10 bases not matched to a gene; V was cut back by 7 bases and J by 6 bases. Germline V gene data show CDR1 as MNHEY and CDR2 as SVGAGI. The CDR3 has 15 residues. CDR3 in amino acids: CASKEVGTGINEQFF. Written as DNA, the CDR3 is TGTGCCAGCAAAGAAGTAGGGACAGGGATCAATGAGCAGTTCTTC.

This clone was seen more than once but under ten times. V and J are TRBV27 and TRBJ2-5; 7 positions agree with TRBD1. CDR3 size: 14 residues. V was pared by 8 bases and J by 3 bases, with 9 bases of the junction left unmatched. The germline CDR1 and CDR2 sequences are MNHEY and SMNVEV (reference sequence). CDR3 protein: CASGDRDSKETQYF. CDR3 bases: TGTGCCAGCGGAGACCGGGACAGCAAAGAGACCCAGTACTTC.

The V and J genes are TRBV28 and TRBJ1-2; 9 nucleotides agree with TRBD1. After removal of 4 bases from V and 6 bases from J, the junction contained 9 bases not matched to a gene. Germline V lookup: CDR1 MDHEN, CDR2 SYDVKM. The CDR3 extends over 15 amino acids. CDR3 bases: TGTGCCAGCAGTTCCGAACAGGGGGCTCGCGATGGCTACACCTTC. Its protein product is CASSSEQGARDGYTF.

The chain is built from TRBV4-1 and TRBJ1-5; the match to TRBD1 covers 11 bases. The CDR3 consists of 15 residues. From germline, CDR1 is MGHRA and CDR2 YSYEKL. The trim removed 0 bases at V and 5 bases at J, leaving 0 bases unmatched. This CDR3 is CASSQEGQGDQPQHF. DNA for the CDR3: TGCGCCAGCAGCCAAGAGGGACAGGGGGATCAGCCCCAGCATTTT.

This sequence joins TRBV19 and TRBJ2-3, with TRBD2 identical over 12 bases. The V and J ends lost 5 bases and 6 bases, in that order; junction bases with no gene match: 9. CDR3 length equals 16 residues. Germline CDR1 and CDR2: LNHDA and SQIVND (reference sequence). The CDR3 loop reads CASSGVTSGSWDTQYF. CDR3 in DNA: TGTGCCAGTAGTGGGGTGACTAGCGGGAGTTGGGATACGCAGTATTTT.

The V call is TRBV7-2, the J call TRBJ2-1; D may be TRBD2 (6 bases). The V gene's germline CDR1 is SGHTA and CDR2 FQGNSA. The CDR3 has 17 residues. Trimming shortened V by 0 bases and J by 7 bases, and 19 bases separated the two germline ends. The CDR3 DNA reads TGTGCCAGCAGCTTAGCCGGGGCACCACTGGCGGGGAATGAGCAGTTCTTC. Protein product: CASSLAGAPLAGNEQFF.